These T cell receptor beta chains were read from a single sample in a study of blood T cell repertoires in COVID-19. Assay: immunoSEQ multiplex PCR; the TCRdb copy retains only in-frame clones and omits some. The sample records approximately 300,000 clones, 75% to 90% being singletons. Sequenced: peripheral blood. Receptors originate from a woman aged 50 to 60 with COVID-19, enrolled during active disease. Both conserved end residues are part of each CDR3. The order of the fields is CDR3 protein, CDR3 DNA, clone size, V gene, J gene, D gene. A D gene is named only where the DNA matches it firmly. Clone size is stated in some rows and not others, as once, few, many or a class when expanded.

CDR3: CASSYTQGHNYGYTF
DNA: TGTGCCAGCAGTTACACCCAGGGCCATAACTATGGCTACACCTTC
size: .
V: TRBV6-5
J: TRBJ1-2
D: .

CDR3: CASSRDREAGELFF
DNA: TGTGCCAGTAGTCGGGACAGGGAGGCAGGGGAGCTGTTTTTT
size: .
V: TRBV19
J: TRBJ2-2
D: TRBD1

CDR3: CASSAGGIRGNTEAFF
DNA: TGTGCCAGCAGTGCTGGCGGAATTCGTGGGAACACTGAAGCTTTCTTT
size: .
V: TRBV6-4
J: TRBJ1-1
D: .

CDR3: CASSAPGLRTDTQYF
DNA: TGTGCCAGCAGTGCCCCGGGACTCCGCACAGATACGCAGTATTTT
size: .
V: TRBV2
J: TRBJ2-3
D: .

CDR3: CASSPTGTSGYNEQFF
DNA: TGTGCCAGCAGCCCCACCGGGACTAGCGGATACAATGAGCAGTTCTTC
size: .
V: TRBV9
J: TRBJ2-1
D: TRBD2

CDR3: CSARSRSTGELFF
DNA: TGCAGCGCCCGCTCTAGGAGTACCGGGGAGCTGTTTTTT
size: .
V: TRBV29-1
J: TRBJ2-2
D: .

CDR3: CASRGATVSNQPQHF
DNA: TGTGCCAGCAGGGGGGCGACAGTTAGCAATCAGCCCCAGCATTTT
size: .
V: TRBV2
J: TRBJ1-5
D: .

CDR3: CASSFILRTSEQYF
DNA: TGTGCCAGCAGCTTTATTCTCCGGACTAGTGAGCAGTACTTC
size: .
V: TRBV7-2
J: TRBJ2-7
D: TRBD2

CDR3: CASSLGIRGDNEQFF
DNA: TGCGCCAGCAGCTTGGGTATCCGGGGGGACAATGAGCAGTTCTTC
size: .
V: TRBV5-1
J: TRBJ2-1
D: TRBD2

CDR3: CASSLRGRGTDTQYF
DNA: TGTGCCAGCAGCTTACGCGGGCGCGGGACAGATACGCAGTATTTT
size: .
V: TRBV7-2
J: TRBJ2-3
D: .

CDR3: CASSLPGAGTYEQYF
DNA: TGCGCCAGCAGCTTACCGGGAGCAGGAACCTACGAGCAGTACTTC
size: .
V: TRBV5-1
J: TRBJ2-7
D: .

CDR3: CASSRPTPPDRGTYEQYF
DNA: TGTGCCAGCAGCCGACCCACCCCCCCCGACAGGGGAACCTACGAGCAGTACTTC
size: .
V: TRBV7-3
J: TRBJ2-7
D: TRBD1

CDR3: CASSYSRAVNYGYTF
DNA: TGTGCCAGCAGTTACTCGAGGGCAGTCAACTATGGCTACACCTTC
size: .
V: TRBV6-6
J: TRBJ1-2
D: .

CDR3: CASSPSTGRYGYTF
DNA: TGTGCCAGCAGTCCCTCGACAGGGCGCTATGGCTACACCTTC
size: .
V: TRBV3-1/TRBV3-2
J: TRBJ1-2
D: TRBD1

CDR3: CASSLDGPKRDSPLHF
DNA: TGCGCCAGCAGCTTGGATGGGCCCAAAAGAGATTCACCCCTCCACTTT
size: .
V: TRBV5-1
J: TRBJ1-6
D: .

CDR3: CASSLEGRGYGYTF
DNA: TGCGCCAGCAGCTTGGAAGGCAGGGGCTATGGCTACACCTTC
size: once
V: TRBV5-1
J: TRBJ1-2
D: .

CDR3: CASSYPGSGSYTGELFF
DNA: TGTGCCAGCAGTTACCCAGGGAGCGGGAGTTACACCGGGGAGCTGTTTTTT
size: few
V: TRBV2
J: TRBJ2-2
D: TRBD2

CDR3: CASSLAVNTEAFF
DNA: TGCGCCAGCAGCTTGGCAGTGAACACTGAAGCTTTCTTT
size: .
V: TRBV5-1
J: TRBJ1-1
D: .

CDR3: CASMGRNTIYF
DNA: TGTGCCAGCATGGGGAGGAACACCATATATTTT
size: few
V: TRBV2
J: TRBJ1-3
D: .

CDR3: CASSLVRGAEAFF
DNA: TGTGCCAGCAGCTTAGTCAGGGGAGCTGAAGCTTTCTTT
size: .
V: TRBV11-3
J: TRBJ1-1
D: .

CDR3: CASRPGQGPDNEQFF
DNA: TGTGCCAGCAGGCCCGGTCAGGGCCCGGACAATGAGCAGTTCTTC
size: .
V: TRBV7-9
J: TRBJ2-1
D: .

CDR3: CASSLGGSGRALVAQYF
DNA: TGTGCCAGCAGCTTGGGGGGTAGCGGGAGGGCCTTAGTGGCCCAGTACTTC
size: .
V: TRBV5-4
J: TRBJ2-5
D: TRBD2

CDR3: CASSSITPGREQYF
DNA: TGTGCCAGCAGCTCCATAACCCCGGGTAGGGAGCAGTACTTC
size: .
V: TRBV11-2
J: TRBJ2-7
D: .

CDR3: CASSYGGETQYF
DNA: TGTGCCAGCAGCTACGGAGGGGAGACCCAGTACTTC
size: .
V: TRBV5-5
J: TRBJ2-5
D: .

CDR3: CATSKRQDLETQYF
DNA: TGTGCCACCAGCAAAAGACAGGACCTGGAAACCCAGTACTTC
size: .
V: TRBV15
J: TRBJ2-5
D: .

CDR3: CASSFGGGPNTGELFF
DNA: TGTGCCAGCAGCTTCGGGGGAGGGCCAAATACCGGGGAGCTGTTTTTT
size: .
V: TRBV7-9
J: TRBJ2-2
D: TRBD2

CDR3: CASSPKGQSSGNTIYF
DNA: TGTGCCAGCTCACCGAAGGGACAGAGCTCTGGAAACACCATATATTTT
size: once
V: TRBV18
J: TRBJ1-3
D: TRBD1

CDR3: CASSKEEGMSYGYTF
DNA: TGTGCCAGCAGTAAAGAGGAGGGAATGAGCTATGGCTACACCTTC
size: .
V: TRBV6-4
J: TRBJ1-2
D: .

CDR3: CASSPGQGVFF
DNA: TGTGCCAGCTCCCCGGGACAGGGGGTGTTCTTC
size: .
V: TRBV27
J: TRBJ2-1
D: TRBD1

CDR3: CASSPDKNTEAFF
DNA: TGTGCCAGCAGCCCAGACAAAAACACTGAAGCTTTCTTT
size: .
V: TRBV6-5
J: TRBJ1-1
D: .

CDR3: CAGTGVLNNSPLHF
DNA: TGTGCCGGAACGGGGGTTCTTAATAATTCACCCCTCCACTTT
size: once
V: TRBV30
J: TRBJ1-6
D: .